This TCR beta chain was documented in a study of T cells in Graves' hyperthyroidism and ophthalmopathy (dated by TCRdb to 2018 to 2020). Looking at the study overall: Peripheral blood samples were taken at initial diagnosis, before any treatment was given. TCR V-J signatures able to tell the groups apart were searched for in a discovery cohort of more than 90 patients, of whom about 40 had Graves' ophthalmopathy and about 60 had stable Graves' hyperthyroidism. Whether ophthalmopathy could be predicted prospectively was tested in an independent validation cohort made up of roughly 19 hyperthyroidism patients plus 17 patients who later progressed to ophthalmopathy. The 75 to 100 discovery patients were randomly divided into training and test sets at a 7:3 ratio. In addition, the study compared T-cell repertoires in thyroid tissue and in blood from six Graves' hyperthyroidism patients. Once sampling was done, hyperthyroidism patients were given methimazole at a starting dose of 30 mg daily, whereas ophthalmopathy patients were given high-dose intravenous methylprednisolone. TCR Vbeta CDR3 sequencing of fewer than 150 peripheral blood samples (over 40 ophthalmopathy, about 80 hyperthyroidism and approximately 17 progressor patients) is reported in the paper. Beyond this particular receptor, the publication reports: During validation, the model predicted progression to ophthalmopathy a median of around 6 months ahead of onset, with almost 71% sensitivity and roughly 72% specificity. Ophthalmopathy was separated from stable hyperthyroidism by a 13 V-J signature model, with 87.88% sensitivity and about 81% specificity obtained in cross-validation and 80%/75% obtained in testing. Most expanded thyroid clonotypes (frequency above 0.001) were also found in blood, which suggests that blood repertoires may mirror thyroid immune responses. No statistical method was used to set the sample size in advance, and investigators knew the group allocation.

Ophthalmopathy patients had moderately to severely active disease, with a Clinical Activity Score of 3 or more, a NOSPECS grade of 4 or more, and a disease duration of less than 3 months. Any patient with an uncontrolled infection, another autoimmune disease, pregnancy or lactation was excluded. Diagnoses relied on clinical symptoms, serum thyroxine and TRAb, thyroid ultrasound and orbital computed tomography. PBMCs were separated from under 11 ml of fresh peripheral blood using Ficoll-Paque density gradient centrifugation. Total RNA was extracted using Trizol reagent, and RNA quality was assessed on an Agilent 2100 Bioanalyzer. The CDR3 covers 12 residues, taking in both the cysteine and the phenylalanine. CDR3 DNA only is kept here, 36 bases in frame from base 1. The germline V gene encodes CDR1 DFQATT and CDR2 SNEGSKA (reference sequence). The V end loses 6 bases and the J end loses 1 base, and a stretch of 9 bases separates them.

Details on this clonotype: The antigen it binds to is not known. The record has no base qualities; no much larger clone is one base away.

Amplification of TCR beta CDR3 regions was carried out from RNA transcripts. The TCR CDR3 was subjected to a first round of RT-PCR using the HTBI primer set and the Qiagen OneStep RT-PCR kit. Libraries were constructed in a second round of multiplex PCR, after which size selection and purification were carried out. Sequencing of the libraries was done on an Illumina HiSeq2000 using paired-end 100 bp reads. Under the source paper's analysis protocol: Raw data were processed with SOAPnuke, discarding reads with adapters, uncalled bases, mean Phred below 15, or no exact constant-primer or identifier match. High-quality paired reads were merged using COPE v1.2.5, and each unique nucleotide sequence was defined as a clonotype. MiTCR v1.1 was used to align clonotypes to the IMGT TRBV, TRBD and TRBJ reference segments. The analysis was restricted to V-J combinations with a frequency above 0.0001, which together covered about 99% of the repertoires. A TCS score was defined as the ratio of F50 (clonal expansion) to E x V (chaos), with BLOSUM62-based TCRdist applied between CDR3 peptides within each V-J. Welch's t-statistics and random forest reduced 450 to 600 V-J features to 13, which were used in a naive Bayes classifier (R e1071). The similarity between thyroid and blood repertoires was quantified using the Morisita-Horn index. The raw public data were reprocessed by TCRdb itself: fastp quality trimming at Q25, MiXCR clonotype calling, in-frame beta chains only. Rows are unified per CDR3 protein, each entry keeping the most common DNA and genes. TCRdb, not the authors, supplied the V and J calls. This sample lists about 58,000 distinct CDR3 sequences; around half were detected once. In total, the top ten clones hold approximately 13% of the sample.

The chain joins TRBV20-1 to TRBJ1-1, and perhaps TRBD1 as D gene, on 5 matching bases. The TCR sequence derives from a woman aged 25 to 45 with Graves' ophthalmopathy. Sequencing was done on a sample of blood. Here is the DNA: TGCAGTGCCAGGACACGGAACACTGAAGCTTTCTTT. The translation is CSARTRNTEAFF.